The T cell receptor beta chain under discussion was sequenced for a study of T cells in Graves' hyperthyroidism and ophthalmopathy (dated by TCRdb to about 2019). General notes on the study: Peripheral blood was sampled at the time of initial diagnosis, prior to any treatment. The paper describes TCR Vbeta CDR3 sequencing of 140 or so peripheral blood samples, made up of 43 ophthalmopathy patients, over 70 hyperthyroidism patients and 17 progressor patients. An independent validation cohort of under 20 hyperthyroidism patients and over 15 patients who later progressed to ophthalmopathy tested prospective prediction of ophthalmopathy. The study also compared thyroid tissue and blood T-cell repertoires from 5 to 7 Graves' hyperthyroidism patients. The 95 to 100 discovery patients were divided at random into training and test sets in a 7:3 ratio. Following sampling, methimazole starting at 30 mg daily was given to hyperthyroidism patients, and high-dose intravenous methylprednisolone was given to ophthalmopathy patients. To identify distinguishing TCR V-J signatures, a discovery cohort of 90 to 100 patients was used, comprising 43 with Graves' ophthalmopathy and about 59 with stable Graves' hyperthyroidism. Broad study findings and their caveats: In validation, the model predicted progression to ophthalmopathy with approximately 70% sensitivity and approximately 78% specificity, a median of about 6 months before onset. In cross-validation, a model built on a 13 V-J signature told ophthalmopathy apart from stable hyperthyroidism with 85% to 90% sensitivity and 81% to 82% specificity, and in testing the same model reached 80%/75%. Most expanded thyroid clonotypes (frequency above 0.001) were also detected in blood, a finding suggesting that blood repertoires may reflect thyroid immune responses. No statistical method was used to fix the sample size in advance, and group allocation was not hidden from the investigators.

Stable Graves' hyperthyroidism was defined as the absence of progression to ophthalmopathy over 18 months of follow-up. Hyperthyroidism patients were newly diagnosed, with disease duration under 2 months, and aged 18 to 65 years. The study excluded patients with uncontrolled infections, other autoimmune diseases, pregnancy or lactation. Diagnoses were based on clinical symptoms, serum thyroxine and TRAb, thyroid ultrasound and orbital computed tomography. PBMCs were separated from over 9 ml of fresh peripheral blood using Ficoll-Paque density gradient centrifugation. Total RNA was extracted using Trizol reagent, and RNA quality was assessed on an Agilent 2100 Bioanalyzer. The TCR beta CDR3 regions were amplified from the RNA transcripts. The first round of RT-PCR for the TCR CDR3 was performed with the HTBI primer set and the Qiagen OneStep RT-PCR kit. Libraries were constructed in a second round of multiplex PCR, after which size selection and purification were performed. Libraries were sequenced paired-end with 100 bp reads on an Illumina HiSeq2000. Turning to the authors' computational methods: SOAPnuke was used to process the raw data, with reads discarded if the reads contained adapters or uncalled bases, had a mean Phred below 15, or lacked an exact constant-primer or identifier match. COPE v1.2.5 was used to merge high-quality paired reads, and clonotypes were defined as unique nucleotide sequences. MiTCR v1.1 was used to align clonotypes to the IMGT TRBV, TRBD and TRBJ reference segments. The analysis was restricted to V-J combinations with a frequency above 0.0001, which together covered 99.2% of the repertoires. The TCS score was defined as the ratio of F50 (clonal expansion) to E x V (chaos), calculated using BLOSUM62-based TCRdist between CDR3 peptides within each V-J. Welch's t-statistics and random forest reduced some 510 V-J features to 13, which were used in a naive Bayes classifier (R e1071). Clones were called with MiXCR by TCRdb after fastp trimmed the public reads at Q25, and only in-frame beta chains were retained. Every entry covers one CDR3 protein and lists the most common genes and DNA from its rows. The V and J calls come from TCRdb's annotation, not from the publication. This sample holds a few hundred thousand distinct CDR3 sequences; 20% were observed only once. The biggest ten clones account for 26% of the sample.

In this sample, this clonotype turned up many times. The antigen it binds to is not known. Base qualities are not provided; no much larger clone lies one nucleotide away. The germline V gene encodes CDR1 DFQATT and CDR2 SNEGSKA (reference sequence). V and J lose 3 bases and 1 base, and a span of 12 bases separates them. The CDR3 measures 14 amino acids from cysteine to phenylalanine. Only CDR3 DNA remains: 42 bases, in frame from the first base. This TCR was recovered from a man younger than 30 with Graves' hyperthyroidism. Sequencing was carried out using blood. Recombination joined TRBV20-1 with TRBJ2-5; the D element might be TRBD1 or TRBD2, as each aligns at 5 bases. The CDR3 corresponds to CSASPVGGQETQYF. The nucleotide sequence reads as follows: TGCAGTGCTAGCCCCGTTGGGGGCCAAGAGACCCAGTACTTC.